This paragraph covers one T cell receptor beta chain sequence. Its antigen target is currently unknown. No base qualities exist here, and no much larger clone lies one base off it. Libraries were prepared through the immunoSEQ multiplex PCR assay. The multiplex PCR relied on a mix of 60 forward primers for TCR Vbeta segments and 13 reverse primers for TCR Jbeta segments. The CDR3 region of rearranged TCR beta genes was amplified from genomic DNA by a multiplex PCR assay. The amplified TCR beta libraries were sequenced on the Illumina HiSeq System as 87-base-pair reads. In the authors' own workflow: A later analysis counted tens of millions of unique TCR beta chains across the 666 repertoires, and 10 million to 12 million of these chains were shared by at least two donors. Raw reads were error-corrected and collapsed into unique sequences by a nearest-neighbor algorithm in which closely related sequences were merged to remove PCR and sequencing errors. CDR3 sequences were aligned to IMGT reference sequences to assign V, D and J gene segments. For a sequence to be retained, a match of at least six nucleotides was required to both a V gene segment and a J gene segment. A rearrangement was called productive if the CDR3 had no stop codons and remained in frame with V and J, and every other rearrangement was called non-productive. CDR3 was defined according to IMGT convention as the region running from the second conserved V-encoded cysteine to the conserved J-encoded phenylalanine. The earlier analysis of 500 to 650 of the donors excluded any sequence lacking an unambiguous match to a single V gene segment. In an earlier analysis of several hundred of the donors, V segments were called functional above 56.7% productive rearrangements and were called segregating when the between-donor standard deviation exceeded 5%. A statistical classification framework was developed to diagnose cytomegalovirus status using the catalog of TCR beta chain sequences. V and J gene assignment, in a later analysis, came from comparing TCR nucleotide sequences with IMGT/GENE-DB human TR gene sequences. The TCRdist pipeline was used in a later analysis to assign CDR3 sequences and most-parsimonious VDJ recombination scenarios. In a later analysis, each TCR beta chain was defined by its CDR3 amino acid sequence together with its V-gene family, and reads lacking a unique V-gene family were excluded. To address suspected cross-contamination and a sequencing artifact, a later analysis removed 592 highly shared, low-generation-probability nucleotide sequences. A later analysis calculated a clonal expansion index for each public chain from normalized within-repertoire ranks of inferred template counts. A later analysis computed generation probabilities with a VDJ recombination model fitted to out-of-frame rearrangements, and checked the results against IGoR. In a later analysis, TCR-TCR, TCR-HLA and TCR-CMV co-occurrence was scored with hypergeometric tests, and a repertoire-size bias correction was applied to TCR pairs. In a later analysis, false discovery rates were estimated by permuting HLA or CMV assignments 20 times. A later analysis grouped co-occurring TCRs with DBSCAN, adding TCRdist sequence similarity when clustering within HLA-allele-positive subsets. For co-occurrence clustering, repertoires with fewer than 30,000 or more than 120,000 public chains were excluded, along with roughly 5 repertoires with anomalous nucleotide sharing. Entries here come from immuneACCESS through TCRdb and include only in-frame sequences with V and J called. Some clones fail to appear in such tables; in the studies checked, an unresolved V gene covers under half of the shortfall, and the cause of the remainder is unknown. V, J and clone size reflect that table, while D and trimming were determined from the DNA. For this sample the table gives some 150,000 clones, of which about 79% were detected only once. The ten largest clones capture 1.5% to 2% of the sample.

The cohort comprised several hundred healthy bone marrow donors. At the time of sampling, every cohort member was nominally healthy, though immune exposures that went unrecorded were likely present. The donor tested CMV seronegative, placing the donor among the 352 seronegative members of the cohort. A peripheral blood sample was provided by each donor, and peripheral blood mononuclear cells were used for TCR beta sequencing. The Qiagen DNeasy Blood Extraction Kit was used to extract genomic DNA from the blood cell samples. As encoded in the germline V gene, CDR1 is MNHNS while CDR2 is SASEGT. From cysteine to phenylalanine, the CDR3 is 14 amino acids long. Of all the DNA, just the CDR3 is kept, 42 bases in frame from base 1. V is clipped by 7 bases and J by 6 bases, and the sequence between their germline boundaries is 19 bases long. This specimen comes from a study of cytomegalovirus exposure and HLA in healthy donors (TCRdb year 2017). Regarding the study in general: In an earlier analysis of approximately 640 of the donors, less than 350 Gb of sequence data and 90 million to 130 million unique TCR beta sequences from roughly 180 million T cells were reported. An early release that covered roughly 600 HLA-typed donors contained about 300 gigabases of sequencing data and 75 million to 100 million unique TCR sequences. Among the roughly 390 genotyped donors, around 79% belonged to the genetic ancestry cluster associated with self-reported Caucasian donors. The study aimed to test whether signatures of past pathogen exposure could be identified by cataloging public T cell receptors. The T cell repertoires of around 730 subjects were profiled by immunosequencing and related to cytomegalovirus serostatus. A separate validation cohort of more than 100 different subjects was used in addition to the 666-subject first cohort. To predict cytomegalovirus infection status, the study brought together high-throughput TCR immunosequencing, statistical association of individual TCRs with disease status, and machine learning. A later analysis re-analyzed previously published TCR beta repertoires from roughly 630 donors and added high-resolution HLA genotyping to study TCR occurrence patterns. Rather than using new phenotypic data, the later analysis identified candidate immune exposures from TCR beta sequences and from how often those sequences occurred across donors. In an earlier analysis of a few hundred of the donors, high-throughput TCR beta sequencing was used to judge whether each TCR beta V gene segment behaved as functional or pseudogenic. Donor age, sex, ethnicity and CMV serostatus were compiled alongside the repertoire data. In a later genetic analysis, genome-wide SNP genotypes for about 55% of the roughly 700 donors were used, and that subset was treated as a discovery cohort. All discovery cohort repertoires had been generated using a single sequencing platform. HLA typing covered class I and class II loci at four-digit resolution. The number of donors typed differed by locus, with roughly 629-640 for A, B, C, DRB1 and DQB1, roughly 550 for DQA1, under 610 for DPA1, and 450 to 480 for DPB1. Because of strong linkage in the cohort, roughly five DR-DQ haplotypes were treated as single units for association and clustering. Among 300 to 450 genotyped donors of the cohort, an average of approximately 250,000 unique TCR beta nucleotide sequences were sequenced per donor, roughly a sixth of them non-productive.

Paper-wide results and their limitations: The study gave a list of over 150 TCR beta chains associated with cytomegalovirus. A later analysis associated around 16,000 TCR beta sequences with specific HLA alleles at a false discovery rate of 0.05. Most CMV-associated TCR beta chains appeared to be HLA-restricted in a later analysis, and the HLA associations seemed to be driven largely by CMV exposure. A cluster of highly shared sequence variants was judged likely to be a technical artifact of the sequencing pipeline. An earlier analysis of several hundred of the donors showed that most TCR beta V segments appeared in productive rearrangements either about 90% or about 30% of the time, which broadly matched IMGT annotations. Presence/absence analyses assumed roughly uniform sequencing depth across donors, an assumption that may not hold. Because counts were too low, seventeen rarely observed V segments, including chromosome 9 orphons, were excluded from the earlier analysis of roughly 580 of the donors. For the cohort, immune exposure information was limited to CMV serostatus. A further reported finding was that TCR beta sequences accurately predicted the HLA-A and HLA-B alleles for most subjects in the first cohort. In vitro tests confirmed that a few of the cytomegalovirus-associated TCR beta chains recognize cytomegalovirus antigens. An association between a missense DCLRE1C variant and V-gene and J-gene trimming of TCR beta chains was found in a later genetic analysis and replicated in an independent cohort. This cohort had only TCR beta chains sequenced, and the lack of alpha or paired-chain data limited which features could be detected. A later analysis reported that several top co-occurrence clusters appeared linked to parvovirus B19, influenza, CMV and Epstein-Barr virus. Linkage disequilibrium might explain the correlated functional status among segregating V segments, but an unknown experimental factor could not be ruled out. The classifier was reported to diagnose cytomegalovirus status with high specificity and sensitivity in both the original cohort and the validation cohort. Across donors, most TCR sequences were observed very rarely, whereas some public TCRs were present in many individuals. A later genetic analysis reported fewer N-insertions in productive TCRs among donors in an Asian-associated ancestry cluster than the approximately 670-donor mean. In a later analysis, the rate of TCR association differed among HLA loci, with DRB1 alleles having the most associated TCRs and HLA-C alleles having the fewest. Compared with equally common non-associated chains, HLA-associated TCR beta chains in a later analysis were more clonally expanded and had lower generation probabilities. The 87-base-pair reads could not distinguish some IMGT-functional V segments, including TRBV6-2 and TRBV6-3, so those segments were excluded. Because HLA typing was unavailable for some donors at each locus, only the typed subset was used in association tests. The authors suggested that the approach could potentially be generalized to other disease states and immunological phenotypes. Assigning TCR associations to individual alleles was difficult when HLA alleles, especially DR and DQ, strongly co-occurred.

This receptor was obtained from a woman aged 25 to 39 in good health and CMV-seronegative. Input material: PBMCs. This sequence uses TRBV6-1 and TRBJ2-7; TRBD2 might be the D gene, on 6 matching bases. The bases read TGTGCCAGCACTCCCGGGGGAGGTTTAGTCGAGCAGTACTTC. It encodes CASTPGGGLVEQYF.